The sequence of this T cell receptor (beta chain) was determined in a study of response to subunit inactivated influenza vaccine. Study conclusions and caveats: Authors suggested each seasonal flu vaccination may recruit only limited numbers of new T cells.

Concerning this clonotype: Its antigen is unknown.

MiXCR, applied by TCRdb to the RT-PCR reads, yields one record per CDR3 protein. This table holds hundreds of thousands of distinct CDR3 sequences, about 18% found once. The sequencing used PBMCs from blood, collected 4 to 6 days after vaccination. The TCR comes from a man aged 50-59 years who received an inactivated influenza vaccine.

The CDR3 is CASSPRTGGSSYNEQFF. The CDR3 DNA follows: TGTGCCAGCAGTCCAAGGACAGGGGGGAGCTCCTACAATGAGCAGTTCTTC. This chain uses TRBV9 with TRBJ2-1; 10 nucleotides agree with TRBD1. Trimming at V came to 5 bases and at J to 0 bases, leaving 8 bases not matched to a gene. Looked up from germline, CDR1 is SGDLS and CDR2 is YYNGEE. This CDR3 has 17 residues.